Below, 6 T cell receptor beta chains from the same sample are listed, as sequenced in a study of identical twins. TCRdb processed the 5' RACE reads anew with MiXCR; each CDR3 protein has one entry. The table has approximately 620,000 distinct CDR3 sequences, 8.6% seen once. The same data also contributed to another study, on yellow fever vaccine responses in identical twins.

Material for sequencing was PBMCs. Receptor source: a woman under 30 in good health.

In this sample, this clonotype turned up many times. V is TRBV19 and J is TRBJ1-1; D is ambiguous. CDR1 and CDR2 (germline): LNHDA, SQIVND (reference sequence). Trimming removed 1 base from V and 4 bases from J, with 7 bases in between. The CDR3 spans 13 residues. CDR3 loop: CASSIGSATEAFF. The CDR3 DNA follows: TGTGCCAGTAGTATAGGGTCAGCCACTGAAGCTTTCTTT.

This clonotype showed up just a few times. The J gene is TRBJ2-5, the V gene TRBV7-9, with 8 bases that match TRBD1. The junction had 3 bases not matched to a gene; V was cut back by 1 base and J by 2 bases. From germline, CDR1 is SEHNR and CDR2 FQNEAQ (reference sequence). The CDR3 has 15 residues. CDR3 region: CASSLGDRFQETQYF. As DNA, the CDR3 is TGTGCCAGCAGCTTAGGGGACAGGTTTCAAGAGACCCAGTACTTC.

This clonotype appeared a few times. This sequence joins TRBV7-6 and TRBJ2-3; D unresolved. The germline V and J ends were trimmed by 0 bases and 6 bases, with 10 bases remaining between them. The V gene's germline CDR1 is SGHVS and CDR2 FNYEAQ. The CDR3 is 14 amino acids. CDR3 in amino acids: CASSLAFGSDTQYF. In nucleotides, the CDR3 is TGTGCCAGCAGCTTAGCGTTTGGGTCGGATACGCAGTATTTT.

The sample holds many counts of this clonotype. The chain combines TRBV27 with TRBJ2-4; the D call may be TRBD1 or TRBD2 (5 bases each). With 1 base removed from V and 3 bases from J, the gap between germline ends came to 16 bases. The CDR3 is made up of 17 amino acids. The germline gives CDR1 MNHEY, CDR2 SMNVEV (reference sequence). CDR3 sequence: CASSLFQPGTGKNIQYF. The CDR3 bases are TGTGCCAGCAGTTTATTTCAACCCGGGACGGGCAAAAACATTCAGTACTTC.

The chain carries TRBV27 and TRBJ2-7; D is possibly TRBD1 (6 bases). Trimming removed 4 bases at V and 2 bases at J, with 12 bases between. The germline V gene encodes CDR1 MNHEY and CDR2 SMNVEV (reference sequence). The CDR3 runs to 14 residues. Here the CDR3 reads CASSSPGETYEQYF. CDR3 nucleotides: TGTGCCAGCAGTTCCCCAGGGGAAACCTACGAGCAGTACTTC.

This clonotype was recorded a few times. The rearrangement links TRBV6-2 or TRBV6-3 to TRBJ2-5; 8 bases are shared with TRBD1. V dropped 6 bases and J dropped 0; count of bases not matched to a gene: 9. The CDR3 has 16 amino acids. Germline assignment: CDR1 MNHEY and CDR2 SVGEGT. The CDR3 region is CASSVNRDRNQETQYF. The CDR3 nucleotides are TGTGCCAGCAGCGTCAACCGGGACAGGAACCAAGAGACCCAGTACTTC.